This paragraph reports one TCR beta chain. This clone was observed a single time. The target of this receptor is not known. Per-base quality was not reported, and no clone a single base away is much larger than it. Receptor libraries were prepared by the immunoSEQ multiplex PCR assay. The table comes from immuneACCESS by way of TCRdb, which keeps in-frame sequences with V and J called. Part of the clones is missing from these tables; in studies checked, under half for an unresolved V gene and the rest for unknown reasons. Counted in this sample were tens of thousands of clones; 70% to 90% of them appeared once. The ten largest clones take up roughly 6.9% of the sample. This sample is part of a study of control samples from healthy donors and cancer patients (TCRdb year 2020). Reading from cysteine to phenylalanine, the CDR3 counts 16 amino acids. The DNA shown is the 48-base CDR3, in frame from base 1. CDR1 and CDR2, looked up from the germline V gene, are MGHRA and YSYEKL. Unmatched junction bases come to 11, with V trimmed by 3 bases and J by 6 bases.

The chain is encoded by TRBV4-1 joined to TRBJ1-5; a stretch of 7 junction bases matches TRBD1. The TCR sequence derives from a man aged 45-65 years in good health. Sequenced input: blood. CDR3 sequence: CASSHPGTVPGQPQHF. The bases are TGCGCCAGCAGCCACCCCGGGACAGTACCAGGTCAGCCCCAGCATTTT.